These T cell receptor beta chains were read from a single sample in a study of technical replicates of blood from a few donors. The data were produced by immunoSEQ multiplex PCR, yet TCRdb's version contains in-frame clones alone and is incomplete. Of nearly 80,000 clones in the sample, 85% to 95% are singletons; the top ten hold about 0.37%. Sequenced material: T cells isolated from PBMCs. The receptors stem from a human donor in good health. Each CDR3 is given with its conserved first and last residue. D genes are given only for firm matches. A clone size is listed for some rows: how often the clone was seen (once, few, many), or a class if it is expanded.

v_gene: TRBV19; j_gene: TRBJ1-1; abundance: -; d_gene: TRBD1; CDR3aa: CASSTQGLAFF; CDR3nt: TGTGCCAGTAGCACACAGGGGTTGGCTTTCTTT
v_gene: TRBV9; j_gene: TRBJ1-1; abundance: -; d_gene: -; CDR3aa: CASSAGGNTEAFF; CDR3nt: TGTGCCAGCAGCGCCGGAGGGAACACTGAAGCTTTCTTT
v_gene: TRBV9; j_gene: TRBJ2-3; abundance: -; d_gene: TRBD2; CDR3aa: CASSVGTSYTDTQYF; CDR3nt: TGTGCCAGCAGCGTCGGGACTAGCTACACAGATACGCAGTATTTT
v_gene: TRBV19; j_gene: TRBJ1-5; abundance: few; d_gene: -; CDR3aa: CASSFLDQPQHF; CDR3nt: TGTGCCAGTAGTTTTCTTGATCAGCCCCAGCATTTT
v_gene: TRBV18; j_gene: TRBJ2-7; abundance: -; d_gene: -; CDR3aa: CASSPGPPGVGEQYF; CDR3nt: TGTGCCAGCTCACCGGGGCCCCCAGGGGTTGGCGAGCAGTACTTC
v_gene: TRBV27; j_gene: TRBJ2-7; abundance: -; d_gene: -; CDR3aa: CASSLIRGLGYGEQYF; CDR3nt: TGTGCCAGCAGTTTAATTCGCGGGCTAGGGTACGGCGAGCAGTACTTC
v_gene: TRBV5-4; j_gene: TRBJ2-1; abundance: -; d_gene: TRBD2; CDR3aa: CAGGELAGGPNEQFF; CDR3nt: TGTGCCGGGGGGGAACTAGCGGGAGGGCCCAATGAGCAGTTCTTC
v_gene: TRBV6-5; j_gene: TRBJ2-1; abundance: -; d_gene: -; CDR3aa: CASKQGFGNSEQFF; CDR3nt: TGTGCCAGCAAACAGGGTTTCGGCAACAGTGAGCAGTTCTTC
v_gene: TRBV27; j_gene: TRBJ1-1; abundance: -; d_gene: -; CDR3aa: CASTPGGLNTEAFF; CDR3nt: TGTGCCAGCACCCCCGGGGGGTTGAACACTGAAGCTTTCTTT
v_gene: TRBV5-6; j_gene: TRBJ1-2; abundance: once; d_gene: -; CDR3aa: CASSLDAGNYGYTF; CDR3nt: TGTGCCAGCAGCCTCGACGCAGGGAACTATGGCTACACCTTC
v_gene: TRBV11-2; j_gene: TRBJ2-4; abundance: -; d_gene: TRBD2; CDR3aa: CASSLVPGRVAKNIQYF; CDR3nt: TGTGCCAGCAGCTTAGTTCCCGGGAGGGTGGCCAAAAACATTCAGTACTTC
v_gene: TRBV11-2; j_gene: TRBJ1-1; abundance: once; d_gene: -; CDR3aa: CASRRGLGDLNTEAFF; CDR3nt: TGTGCCAGCAGACGAGGGCTAGGAGATTTGAACACTGAAGCTTTCTTT
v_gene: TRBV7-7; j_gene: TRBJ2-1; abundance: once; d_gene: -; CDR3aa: CASSPDTYNEQFF; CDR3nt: TGTGCTAGCAGCCCAGACACCTACAATGAGCAGTTCTTC
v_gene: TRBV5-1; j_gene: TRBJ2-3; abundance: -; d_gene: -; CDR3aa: CASSNNDRTDTQYF; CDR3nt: TGCGCCAGCAGCAATAATGATAGAACAGATACGCAGTATTTT
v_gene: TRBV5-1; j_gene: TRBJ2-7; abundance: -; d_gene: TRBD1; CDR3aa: CASSNRQGGSSYEQYF; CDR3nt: TGCGCCAGCAGCAATAGACAGGGGGGTTCCTCCTACGAGCAGTACTTC
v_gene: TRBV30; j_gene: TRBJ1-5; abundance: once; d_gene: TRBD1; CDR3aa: CAWSSGTGIRNQPQHF; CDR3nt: TGTGCCTGGAGCTCAGGGACAGGGATTCGAAATCAGCCCCAGCATTTT
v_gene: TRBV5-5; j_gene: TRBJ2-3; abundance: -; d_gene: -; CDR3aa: CASSLEQDTDTQYF; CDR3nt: TGTGCCAGCAGCTTGGAACAGGACACAGATACGCAGTATTTT
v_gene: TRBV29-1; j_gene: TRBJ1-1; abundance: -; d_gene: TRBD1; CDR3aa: CSAGQGPLSTEAFF; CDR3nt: TGCAGCGCTGGACAGGGGCCGCTGAGCACTGAAGCTTTCTTT
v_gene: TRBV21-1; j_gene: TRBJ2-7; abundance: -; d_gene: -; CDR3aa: CATLTERPYEQYF; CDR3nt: TGTGCCACCCTCACAGAACGGCCCTACGAGCAGTACTTC
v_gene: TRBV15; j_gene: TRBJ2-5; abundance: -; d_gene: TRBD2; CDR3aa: CATSRDGTSGRETQYF; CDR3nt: TGTGCCACCAGCAGAGATGGGACTAGCGGGAGAGAGACCCAGTACTTC
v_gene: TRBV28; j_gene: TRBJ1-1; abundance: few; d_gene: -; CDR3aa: CASSLVLQTNTEAFF; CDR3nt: TGTGCCAGCAGTTTGGTCTTGCAGACAAACACTGAAGCTTTCTTT
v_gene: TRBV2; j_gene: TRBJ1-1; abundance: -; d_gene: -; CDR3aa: CASAETVNTEAFF; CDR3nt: TGTGCCAGTGCGGAGACAGTGAACACTGAAGCTTTCTTT
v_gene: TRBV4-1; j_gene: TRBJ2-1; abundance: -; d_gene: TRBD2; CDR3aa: CASSPLWLAGGPRVF; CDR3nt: TGCGCCAGCAGCCCACTCTGGCTAGCGGGAGGGCCGAGAGTCTTC
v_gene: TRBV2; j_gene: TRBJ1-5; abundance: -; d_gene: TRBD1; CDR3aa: CASSGQGVSNQPQHF; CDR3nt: TGTGCCAGCAGTGGACAGGGGGTGAGCAATCAGCCCCAGCATTTT
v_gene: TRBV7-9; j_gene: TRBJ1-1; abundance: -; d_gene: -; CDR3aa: CASSPQRGGNTEAFF; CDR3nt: TGTGCCAGCAGCCCCCAGCGGGGGGGTAACACTGAAGCTTTCTTT
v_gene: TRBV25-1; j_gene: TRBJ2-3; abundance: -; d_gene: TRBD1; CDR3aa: CATAGTATDTQYF; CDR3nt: TGTGCCACCGCCGGGACAGCAACAGATACGCAGTATTTT
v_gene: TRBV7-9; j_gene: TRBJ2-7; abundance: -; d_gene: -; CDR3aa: CASSYEGQPYEQYF; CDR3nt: TGTGCCAGCAGCTACGAAGGACAGCCCTACGAGCAGTACTTC
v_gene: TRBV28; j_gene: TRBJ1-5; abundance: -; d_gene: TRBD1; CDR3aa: CASRQTGGLHQPQHF; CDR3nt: TGTGCCAGCAGGCAGACAGGGGGACTTCATCAGCCCCAGCATTTT
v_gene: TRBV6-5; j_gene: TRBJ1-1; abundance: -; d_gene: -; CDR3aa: CASSHRQSLNTEAFF; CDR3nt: TGTGCCAGCAGCCACAGACAGTCCCTGAACACTGAAGCTTTCTTT
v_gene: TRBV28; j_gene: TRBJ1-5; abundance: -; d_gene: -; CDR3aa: CASSSPSGKGHF; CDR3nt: TGTGCCAGCAGTTCTCCGTCCGGGAAAGGGCATTTT
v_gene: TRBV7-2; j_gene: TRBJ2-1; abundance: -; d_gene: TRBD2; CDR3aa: CASSPRGVYNEQFF; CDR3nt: TGTGCCAGCAGCCCCCGGGGGGTCTACAATGAGCAGTTCTTC
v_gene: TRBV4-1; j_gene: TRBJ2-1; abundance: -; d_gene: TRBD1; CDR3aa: CASSQEAADRVYEQFF; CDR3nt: TGCGCCAGCAGCCAAGAAGCAGCGGACAGGGTCTATGAGCAGTTCTTC
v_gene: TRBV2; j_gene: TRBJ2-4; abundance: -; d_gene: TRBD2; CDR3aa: CASSPASGSPKNIQYF; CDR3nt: TGTGCCAGCAGCCCTGCTAGCGGGAGTCCCAAAAACATTCAGTACTTC
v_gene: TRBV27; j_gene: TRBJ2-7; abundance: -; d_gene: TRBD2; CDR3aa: CASSFGLAGAYEQYF; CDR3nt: TGTGCCAGCAGTTTCGGGCTAGCGGGAGCCTACGAGCAGTACTTC
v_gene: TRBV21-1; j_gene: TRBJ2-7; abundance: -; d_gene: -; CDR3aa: CASSKLGRIKYEQYF; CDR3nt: TGTGCCAGCAGCAAACTGGGGAGGATAAAGTACGAGCAGTACTTC
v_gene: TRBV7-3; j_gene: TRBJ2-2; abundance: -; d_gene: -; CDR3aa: CASSLASGELFF; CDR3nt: TGTGCCAGCAGCTTGGCCTCCGGGGAGCTGTTTTTT
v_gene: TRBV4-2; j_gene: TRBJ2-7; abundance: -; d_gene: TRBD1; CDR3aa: CASSQTGTDGEQYF; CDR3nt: TGTGCCAGCAGCCAAACGGGGACAGACGGCGAGCAGTACTTC
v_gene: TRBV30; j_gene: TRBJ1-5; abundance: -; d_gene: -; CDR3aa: CAWRPGYNQPQHF; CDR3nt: TGTGCCTGGAGACCAGGGTACAATCAGCCCCAGCATTTT
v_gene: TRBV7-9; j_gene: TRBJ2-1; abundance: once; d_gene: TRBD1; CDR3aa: CASSPSGQRNEQFF; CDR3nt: TGTGCCAGCAGCCCTTCGGGACAGCGGAATGAGCAGTTCTTC
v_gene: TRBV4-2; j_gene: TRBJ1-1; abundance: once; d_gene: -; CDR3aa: CASSQLRENTEAFF; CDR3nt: TGTGCCAGCAGCCAACTCCGGGAGAACACTGAAGCTTTCTTT
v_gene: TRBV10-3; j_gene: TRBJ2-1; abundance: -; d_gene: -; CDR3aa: CAISESGGGNEQFF; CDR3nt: TGTGCCATCAGTGAGTCGGGAGGGGGCAATGAGCAGTTCTTC
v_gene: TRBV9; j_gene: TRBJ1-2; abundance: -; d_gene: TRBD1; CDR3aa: CASSVGPGGIYGYTF; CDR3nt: TGTGCCAGCAGCGTAGGCCCAGGGGGCATTTATGGCTACACCTTC
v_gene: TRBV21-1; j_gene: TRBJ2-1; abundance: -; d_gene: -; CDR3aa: CASIGLAVPGGYNEQFF; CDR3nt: TGTGCCAGCATTGGACTAGCTGTTCCAGGGGGGTACAATGAGCAGTTCTTC
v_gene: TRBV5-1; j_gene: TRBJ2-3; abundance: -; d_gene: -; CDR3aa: CASSLSTVPSDTQYF; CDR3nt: TGCGCCAGCAGCTTGTCTACGGTACCTTCGGATACGCAGTATTTT
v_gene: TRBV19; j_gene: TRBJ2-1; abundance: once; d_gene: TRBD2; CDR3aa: CATEDRLTSGNNEQFF; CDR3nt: TGTGCCACCGAAGACAGGCTAACTAGCGGGAACAATGAGCAGTTCTTC
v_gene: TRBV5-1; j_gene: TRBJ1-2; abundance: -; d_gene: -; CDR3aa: CASSPGAARGGSYGYTF; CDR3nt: TGCGCCAGCAGCCCGGGAGCGGCTAGGGGAGGGTCGTATGGCTACACCTTC
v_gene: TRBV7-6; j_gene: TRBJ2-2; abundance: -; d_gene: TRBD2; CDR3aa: CASNSLRGTSVNLNTGELFF; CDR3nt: TGTGCCAGCAACTCCCTTCGGGGGACTAGCGTAAACCTGAACACCGGGGAGCTGTTTTTT
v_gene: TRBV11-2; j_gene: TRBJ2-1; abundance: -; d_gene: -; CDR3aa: CASSSRGSSNEQFF; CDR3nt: TGTGCCAGCAGCTCGCGGGGCAGCAGCAATGAGCAGTTCTTC
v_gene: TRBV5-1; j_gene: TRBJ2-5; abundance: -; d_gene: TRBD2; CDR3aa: CASSQTGTSGRYQETQYF; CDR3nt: TGCGCCAGCAGCCAGACCGGGACTAGCGGAAGGTACCAAGAGACCCAGTACTTC
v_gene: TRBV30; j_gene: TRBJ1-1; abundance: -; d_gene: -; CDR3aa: CAWRKIRANTEAFF; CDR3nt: TGTGCCTGGAGAAAGATTCGCGCGAACACTGAAGCTTTCTTT
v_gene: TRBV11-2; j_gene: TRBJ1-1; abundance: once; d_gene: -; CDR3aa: CASSLGAEAFF; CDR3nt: TGTGCCAGCAGCTTAGGGGCGGAAGCTTTCTTT
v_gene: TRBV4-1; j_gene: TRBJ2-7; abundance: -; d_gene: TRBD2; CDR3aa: CASSQRLAGYEQYF; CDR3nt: TGCGCCAGCAGCCAGCGTCTAGCGGGTTACGAGCAGTACTTC
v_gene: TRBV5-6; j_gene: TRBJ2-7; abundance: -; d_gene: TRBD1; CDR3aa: CASSSTRQGPTYEQYF; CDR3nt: TGTGCCAGCAGCTCTACCCGACAGGGGCCCACCTACGAGCAGTACTTC